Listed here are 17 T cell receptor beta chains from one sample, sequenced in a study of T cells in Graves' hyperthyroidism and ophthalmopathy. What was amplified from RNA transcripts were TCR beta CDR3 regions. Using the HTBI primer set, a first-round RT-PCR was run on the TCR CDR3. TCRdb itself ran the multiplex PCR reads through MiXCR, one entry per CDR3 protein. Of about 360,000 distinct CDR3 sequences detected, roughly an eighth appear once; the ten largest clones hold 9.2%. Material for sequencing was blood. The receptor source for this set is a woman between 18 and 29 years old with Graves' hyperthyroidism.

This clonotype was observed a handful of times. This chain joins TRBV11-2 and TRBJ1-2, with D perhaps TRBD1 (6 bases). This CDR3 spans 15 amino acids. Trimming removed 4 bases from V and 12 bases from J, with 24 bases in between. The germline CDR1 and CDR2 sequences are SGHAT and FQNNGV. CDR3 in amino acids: CASSSVRDRSWGNTF. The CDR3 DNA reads TGTGCCAGCAGCTCAGTGCGAGACAGGAGTTGGGGGAACACCTTC.

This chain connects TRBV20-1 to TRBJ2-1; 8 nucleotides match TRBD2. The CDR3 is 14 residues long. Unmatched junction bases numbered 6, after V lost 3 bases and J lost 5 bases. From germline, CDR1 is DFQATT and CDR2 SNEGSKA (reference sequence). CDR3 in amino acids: CSASLISGDNEQFF. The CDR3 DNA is TGCAGTGCTAGCCTGATTAGCGGGGACAATGAGCAGTTCTTC.

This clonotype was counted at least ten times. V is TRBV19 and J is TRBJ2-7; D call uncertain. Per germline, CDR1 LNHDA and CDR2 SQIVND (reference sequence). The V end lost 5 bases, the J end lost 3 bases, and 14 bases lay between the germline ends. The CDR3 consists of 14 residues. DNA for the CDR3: TGTGCCAGTAGTGCAGGTCTCCTCGGCTACGAGCAGTACTTC. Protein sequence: CASSAGLLGYEQYF.

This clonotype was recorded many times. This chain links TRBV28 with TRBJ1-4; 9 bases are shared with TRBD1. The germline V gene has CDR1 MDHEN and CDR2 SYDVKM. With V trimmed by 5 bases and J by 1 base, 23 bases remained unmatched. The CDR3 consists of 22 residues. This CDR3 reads CASSGTGGARGGIGGTNEKLFF. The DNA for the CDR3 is TGTGCCAGCAGTGGAACAGGGGGCGCGCGTGGGGGAATCGGGGGAACTAATGAAAAACTGTTTTTT.

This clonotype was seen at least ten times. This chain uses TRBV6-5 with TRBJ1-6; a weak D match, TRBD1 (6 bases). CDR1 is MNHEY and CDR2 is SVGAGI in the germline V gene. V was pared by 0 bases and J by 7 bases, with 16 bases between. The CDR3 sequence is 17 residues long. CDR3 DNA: TGTGCCAGCAGTTACTCCCTTTCCGGGACATCGAATTCACCCCTCCACTTT. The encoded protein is CASSYSLSGTSNSPLHF.

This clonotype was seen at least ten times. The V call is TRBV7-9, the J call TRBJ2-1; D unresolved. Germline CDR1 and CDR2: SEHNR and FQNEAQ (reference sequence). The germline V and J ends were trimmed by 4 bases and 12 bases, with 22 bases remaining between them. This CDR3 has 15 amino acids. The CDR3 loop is CASSSSGRGVIGQFF. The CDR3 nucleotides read TGTGCCAGCAGCTCCTCTGGGCGAGGCGTGATTGGGCAGTTCTTC.

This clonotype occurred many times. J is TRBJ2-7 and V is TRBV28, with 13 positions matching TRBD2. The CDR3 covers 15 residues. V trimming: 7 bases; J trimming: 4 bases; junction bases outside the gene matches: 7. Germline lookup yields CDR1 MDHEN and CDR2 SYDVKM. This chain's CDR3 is CASTGLAGAEYEQYF. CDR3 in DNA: TGTGCCAGCACTGGACTAGCGGGAGCGGAGTACGAGCAGTACTTC.

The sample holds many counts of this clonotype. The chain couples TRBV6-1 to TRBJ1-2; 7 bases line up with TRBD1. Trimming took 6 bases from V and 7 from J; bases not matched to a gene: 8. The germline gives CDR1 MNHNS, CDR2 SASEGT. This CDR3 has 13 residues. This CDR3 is CASSPTGPAGYTF. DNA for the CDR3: TGTGCCAGCAGCCCGACAGGGCCCGCTGGCTACACCTTC.

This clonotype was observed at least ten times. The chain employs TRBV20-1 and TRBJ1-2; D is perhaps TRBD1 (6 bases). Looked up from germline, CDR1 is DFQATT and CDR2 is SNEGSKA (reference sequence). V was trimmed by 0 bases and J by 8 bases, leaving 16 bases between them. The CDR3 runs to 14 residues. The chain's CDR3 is CSARDQTQGWGYTF. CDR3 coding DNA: TGCAGTGCTAGAGATCAGACCCAGGGGTGGGGCTACACCTTC.

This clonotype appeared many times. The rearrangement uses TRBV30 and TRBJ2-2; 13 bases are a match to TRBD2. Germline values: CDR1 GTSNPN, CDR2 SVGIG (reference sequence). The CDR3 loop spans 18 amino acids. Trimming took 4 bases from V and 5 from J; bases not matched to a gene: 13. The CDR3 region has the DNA TGTGCCTGGATTCACTCCGGGACTAGCGGGGCGGGGACCGGGGAGCTGTTTTTT. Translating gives CAWIHSGTSGAGTGELFF.

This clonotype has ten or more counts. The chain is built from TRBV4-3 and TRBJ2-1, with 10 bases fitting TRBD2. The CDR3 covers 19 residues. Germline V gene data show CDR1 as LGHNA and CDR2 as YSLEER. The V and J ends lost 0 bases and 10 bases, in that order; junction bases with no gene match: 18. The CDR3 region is CASSQDASGRKRGRGEQFF. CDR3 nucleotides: TGCGCCAGCAGCCAAGACGCTAGCGGGAGAAAAAGGGGAAGAGGCGAGCAGTTCTTC.

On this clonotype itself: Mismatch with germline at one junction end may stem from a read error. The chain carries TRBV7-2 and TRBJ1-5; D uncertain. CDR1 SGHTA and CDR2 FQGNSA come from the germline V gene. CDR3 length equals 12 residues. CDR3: CATQDSNQPQQF. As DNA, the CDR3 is TGTGCCACGCAGGATAGCAATCAGCCCCAGCAATTT.

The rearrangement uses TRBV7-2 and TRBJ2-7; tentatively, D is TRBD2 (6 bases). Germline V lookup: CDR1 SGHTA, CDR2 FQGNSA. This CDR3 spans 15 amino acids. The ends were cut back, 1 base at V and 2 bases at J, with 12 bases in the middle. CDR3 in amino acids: CASSLGGRGTYEQYF. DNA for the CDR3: TGTGCCAGCAGCTTAGGGGGTCGCGGGACCTACGAGCAGTACTTC.

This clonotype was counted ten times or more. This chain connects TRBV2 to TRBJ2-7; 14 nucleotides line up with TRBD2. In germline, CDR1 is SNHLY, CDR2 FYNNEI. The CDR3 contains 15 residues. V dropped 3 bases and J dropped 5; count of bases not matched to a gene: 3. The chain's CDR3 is CASSEVTSGRDEQYF. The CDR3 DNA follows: TGTGCCAGCAGTGAGGTGACTAGCGGGAGGGACGAGCAGTACTTC.

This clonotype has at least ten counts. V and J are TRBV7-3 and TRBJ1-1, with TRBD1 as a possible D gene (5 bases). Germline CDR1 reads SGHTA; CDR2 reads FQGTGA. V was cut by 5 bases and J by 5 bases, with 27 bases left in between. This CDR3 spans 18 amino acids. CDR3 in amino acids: CASSNPGGTPPHRTEAFF. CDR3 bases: TGTGCCAGCAGCAACCCGGGGGGGACCCCCCCCCATAGGACTGAAGCTTTCTTT.

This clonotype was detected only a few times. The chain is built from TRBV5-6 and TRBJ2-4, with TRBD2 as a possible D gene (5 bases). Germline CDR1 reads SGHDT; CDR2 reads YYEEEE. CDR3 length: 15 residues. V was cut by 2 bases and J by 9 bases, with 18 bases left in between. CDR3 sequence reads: CASSLWFAAGFIQYF. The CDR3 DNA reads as TGTGCCAGCAGCTTATGGTTCGCCGCGGGTTTCATTCAGTACTTC. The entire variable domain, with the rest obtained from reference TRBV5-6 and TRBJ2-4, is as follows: DAGVTQSPTHLIKTRGQQVTLRCSPKSGHDTVSWYQQALGQGPQFIFQYYEEEERQRGNFPDRFSGHQFPNYSSELNVNALLLGDSALYLCASSLWFAAGFIQYFGAGTRLSVL.

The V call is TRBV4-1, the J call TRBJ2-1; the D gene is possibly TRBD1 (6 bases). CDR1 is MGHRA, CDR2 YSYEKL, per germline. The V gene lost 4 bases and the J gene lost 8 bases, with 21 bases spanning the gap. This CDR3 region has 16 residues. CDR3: CASSPEGDPARDEQFF. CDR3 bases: TGCGCCAGCAGCCCCGAGGGGGACCCGGCTCGGGATGAGCAGTTCTTC.